Listed here are 25 T cell receptor beta chains from one sample, sequenced in a study of CDR3 diversity in severe acne. TCRdb ran MiXCR on the PCR reads and lists one entry per CDR3 protein. The sample contains about 76,000 distinct CDR3 sequences, over 40% of which appear only once. The specimen was blood. The receptor set was obtained from a male donor in good health, without acne.

This clonotype was detected a few times. The rearrangement links TRBV29-1 to TRBJ1-2; D is undetermined. Trimming took 6 bases from V and 7 from J, leaving 18 bases between them. The CDR3 length is 13 residues. CDR1 is SQVTM, CDR2 ANQGSEA, per germline. This chain's CDR3 is CSVSTVARGGYTF. DNA of the CDR3: TGCAGCGTGTCAACCGTAGCGCGGGGTGGCTACACCTTC. Together with reference TRBV29-1 and TRBJ1-2, the CDR3 gives the full variable domain: SAVISQKPSRDICQRGTSLTIQCQVDSQVTMMFWYRQQPGQSLTLIATANQGSEATYESGFVIDKFPISRPNLTFSTLTVSNMSPEDSSIYLCSVSTVARGGYTFGSGTRLTVV.

This clonotype was seen at least ten times. This sequence joins TRBV4-2 and TRBJ2-2, with 9 bases aligning to TRBD1. The V segment lost 1 base and the J segment 3 bases; nucleotides outside the gene matches: 0. The CDR3 totals 15 residues. CDR1 and CDR2 (germline): LGHNA, YNFKEQ. CDR3 in amino acids: CASSQGTGDTGELFF. The CDR3 DNA sequence: TGTGCCAGCAGCCAAGGGACAGGGGACACCGGGGAGCTGTTTTTT.

The chain combines TRBV6-5 with TRBJ2-7; 9 bases match TRBD1. This CDR3 spans 16 amino acids. The ends lost 2 bases at V and 5 bases at J; junction bases unmatched: 10. Looked up from germline, CDR1 is MNHEY and CDR2 is SVGAGI. CDR3 DNA sequence: TGTGCCAGCAGTTACCTGGACGGGACAGGGAGCCACGAGCAGTACTTC. Translated, it gives CASSYLDGTGSHEQYF.

The genes are TRBV20-1 and TRBJ2-3; D remains ambiguous. The CDR3 is 13 residues long. V was cut by 1 base and J by 1 base, with 6 bases left in between. In germline, CDR1 is DFQATT, CDR2 SNEGSKA (reference sequence). The CDR3 bases are TGCAGTGCTAGAGTTGCCGGCACAGATACGCAGTATTTT. Its protein product is CSARVAGTDTQYF.

This rearrangement joins TRBV15 to TRBJ1-2; 7 bases are shared with TRBD1. The CDR3 contains 14 residues. Looked up from germline, CDR1 is LNHNV and CDR2 is YYDKDF (reference sequence). The J segment lost 4 bases and the V segment lost 6 bases, leaving 8 bases of the junction unmatched. The CDR3 sequence is CATSEADRAYGYTF. CDR3 bases: TGTGCCACCAGTGAAGCCGACAGGGCCTATGGCTACACCTTC.

V usage is TRBV19 and J usage is TRBJ2-7; TRBD2 aligns across 7 bases. CDR1 and CDR2 from the germline V gene are LNHDA and SQIVND (reference sequence). Trimming cost V 8 bases and J 4 bases; bases outside gene matches: 17. This CDR3 comprises 16 residues. CDR3 nucleotide sequence: TGTGCCAGTTCTACATCCTACCTAGCGGAGGGGTACGAGCAGTACTTC. Amino acid sequence: CASSTSYLAEGYEQYF.

As regards this clonotype: One end of the junction does not line up with germline, which may come from a read error. The rearrangement links TRBV29-1 to TRBJ2-1; 7 bases align to TRBD2. The CDR3 contains 12 residues. Germline V lookup: CDR1 SQVTM, CDR2 ANQGSEA. As DNA, the CDR3 is TGCAGCGTTGATGGGGGGGGGGATGAGCGGTCCTTC. Residues: CSVDGGGDERSF.

The rearrangement uses TRBV29-1 and TRBJ1-2, with D unresolved. Trimming pared 8 bases from V and 3 bases from J, leaving 13 bases between. Germline V gene sequence: CDR1 SQVTM, CDR2 ANQGSEA. This CDR3 has 12 amino acids. CDR3 residues: CSLSHGDYGYTF. CDR3 DNA sequence: TGCAGCCTTTCCCACGGGGACTATGGCTACACCTTC.

This clonotype was detected only a few times. The V gene is TRBV7-2, the J gene TRBJ2-7; 10 bases fit TRBD2. There are 16 residues in the CDR3. From germline, CDR1 is SGHTA and CDR2 FQGNSA. Unmatched junction bases numbered 10, after V lost 1 base and J lost 7 bases. The CDR3 loop reads CASSLEAGGLFREQYF. The CDR3 region has the DNA TGTGCCAGCAGCTTAGAAGCGGGAGGGCTTTTTCGGGAGCAGTACTTC.

This clonotype qualifies as medium-sized. This chain links TRBV29-1 with TRBJ2-7; D might be TRBD1 (6 bases). Trimming stripped 6 bases from V and 2 bases from J, with 11 bases between. The CDR3 is 12 residues long. The germline V gene encodes CDR1 SQVTM and CDR2 ANQGSEA. Here the CDR3 DNA reads TGCAGCGTGATGACAGGCACCTACGAGCAGTACTTC. It specifies CSVMTGTYEQYF.

In regard to this clonotype: The CDR3 carries no conserved terminal phenylalanine or tryptophan, so it likely arises from a read error. It is unclear where the CDR3 begins or ends on the DNA, so no DNA is shown, and the CDR3 is as TCRdb lists it. This CDR3 is CASSDSTSG. The chain employs TRBV6-4 and TRBJ2-6; TRBD2 is taken as the D call from the table, unchecked against the DNA. CDR1 is MRHNA, CDR2 SNTAGT, per germline. The CDR3 numbers 9 amino acids, ends counted.

The CDR3 nucleotides read TGCGCCAGCAGCTTAGGGACACACAAGAACATTCAGTACTTC. Protein product: CASSLGTHKNIQYF. The chain has TRBV5-1 and TRBJ2-4; TRBD1 is a possible D gene (6 bases). The V end lost 2 bases, the J end lost 7 bases, and 13 bases lay between the germline ends. This CDR3 has 14 amino acids. Germline assignment: CDR1 SGHRS and CDR2 YFSETQ.

The gene calls are TRBV19 and TRBJ1-5; no clear D gene. With 8 bases removed from V and 4 bases from J, the gap between germline ends came to 15 bases. Germline assignment: CDR1 LNHDA and CDR2 SQIVND (reference sequence). The CDR3 is 14 residues long. Here the CDR3 DNA reads TGTGCCAGTGGGATCGGCTGGGCTAATCAGCCCCAGCATTTT. It codes for CASGIGWANQPQHF.

About this clonotype: The final CDR3 position lacks the conserved phenylalanine or tryptophan, pointing to a likely read error. It is unclear where the CDR3 begins or ends on the DNA, so no DNA is shown, and the CDR3 is as TCRdb lists it. This chain joins TRBV27 and TRBJ2-5; TRBD2 reflects the table's D call only, with no check against the DNA. The germline gives CDR1 MNHEY, CDR2 SMNVEV (reference sequence). The CDR3 totals 10 residues, both ends included. The CDR3 reads CASSFYPTTS.

The chain joins TRBV20-1 to TRBJ2-7; 10 bases fit TRBD2. CDR3 length: 16 residues. CDR1 and CDR2 (germline): DFQATT, SNEGSKA (reference sequence). Losses at the gene ends were 2 bases for V and 0 bases for J; bases not matched to a gene: 7. The CDR3 loop is CSARLSGRVSSYEQYF. The CDR3 DNA sequence: TGCAGTGCTAGACTGAGCGGGAGGGTAAGCTCCTACGAGCAGTACTTC.

The chain employs TRBV29-1 and TRBJ1-1; D might be TRBD1 (5 bases). Germline-derived CDR1 and CDR2 are SQVTM and ANQGSEA. V dropped 7 bases and J dropped 6 bases, with 21 bases sitting between them. The CDR3 is made up of 14 amino acids. The CDR3 here is CSGGGLATGSEAFF. As DNA, the CDR3 is TGCAGCGGGGGAGGTTTAGCCACAGGTTCTGAAGCTTTCTTT.

Comments on this clonotype: The final CDR3 position lacks the conserved phenylalanine or tryptophan, pointing to a likely read error. This chain links TRBV20-1 with TRBJ2-7, with 8 bases matching TRBD2. The CDR3 is 14 residues long. The germline V gene has CDR1 DFQATT and CDR2 SNEGSKA (reference sequence). V lost 3 bases to trimming and J lost 7 bases; unmatched junction nucleotides: 11. CDR3: CSASGAGASYEQYS. CDR3 DNA: TGCAGTGCTAGTGGAGCGGGAGCCTCGTATGAGCAGTACTCC.

The V and J genes are TRBV20-1 and TRBJ2-7; TRBD2 agrees at 10 bases. V shed 0 bases and J 6 bases; nucleotides not matched to a gene: 11. The V gene's germline CDR1 is DFQATT and CDR2 SNEGSKA (reference sequence). The CDR3 covers 16 residues. For the CDR3, the DNA is TGCAGTGCTAGAGATCGGGGGGCTAGCGGGAGCGGCGAGCAGTACTTC. Its translation is CSARDRGASGSGEQYF.

The chain uses TRBV5-1 and TRBJ2-7; D possibly matches TRBD1 or TRBD2 (5 bases each). Germline loops: CDR1 SGHRS, CDR2 YFSETQ. CDR3 length equals 13 residues. V lost 5 bases to trimming and J lost 2 bases, with 11 bases between them. The CDR3 DNA follows: TGCGCCAGCAGTCGGGACCGCACCTACGAGCAGTACTTC. This codes for CASSRDRTYEQYF.

About this clonotype itself: Here the CDR3 omits its conserved ending phenylalanine or tryptophan, so a read error is the likely source. No DNA is shown, since the ends of the CDR3 on it are uncertain; the CDR3 is the one TCRdb lists. The V call is TRBV5-4, the J call TRBJ1-2; the table's D call of TRBD1 was not tested on the DNA. CDR1 is SGHNT, CDR2 YYREEE, per germline (reference sequence). The CDR3 is made up of 14 amino acids, end residues included. CDR3 loop: CASSSGQANYGYTG.

This clonotype was seen ten or more times. The chain links TRBV6-5 to TRBJ1-5, with D perhaps matching TRBD1 (5 bases). CDR1 and CDR2 from the germline V gene are MNHEY and SVGAGI. This CDR3 region has 16 residues. The ends were cut back, 2 bases at V and 6 bases at J, with 17 bases in the middle. The CDR3 loop reads CASSYDGGSGSQPQHF. The CDR3, as DNA: TGTGCCAGCAGTTACGATGGGGGTTCGGGAAGTCAGCCCCAGCATTTT.

This clonotype occurred a few times. This likely comes from a read error, as the CDR3 has no conserved phenylalanine or tryptophan at its end. It is unclear where the CDR3 begins or ends on the DNA, so no DNA is shown, and the CDR3 is as TCRdb lists it. The chain carries TRBV7-2 and TRBJ2-5; whether TRBD1, the table's D call, matches the DNA was not checked. CDR1 and CDR2 (germline): SGHTA, FQGNSA. The CDR3 is 15 amino acids long, termini counted. The CDR3: CASSSGTNYGYTFGS.

The chain joins TRBV7-3 to TRBJ2-7; D gene unclear. Germline V CDR1 and CDR2: SGHTA, FQGTGA. The CDR3 spans 14 residues. V lost 3 bases and J 0 bases, leaving 9 bases between the germline ends. Written as DNA, the CDR3 is TGTGCCAGCAGCTTTGACTCTGGCTCCTACGAGCAGTACTTC. Protein: CASSFDSGSYEQYF. Drawing the rest from reference TRBV7-3 and TRBJ2-7, the complete variable domain is GAGVSQTPSNKVTEKGKYVELRCDPISGHTALYWYRQSLGQGPEFLIYFQGTGAADDSGLPNDRFFAVRPEGSVSTLKIQRTERGDSAVYLCASSFDSGSYEQYFGPGTRLTVT.

The CDR3 sequence: CSANGREGGSYEQYF. CDR3 in DNA: TGCAGTGCTAACGGTCGGGAGGGGGGTTCCTACGAGCAGTACTTC. The chain has TRBV20-1 and TRBJ2-7; 8 nucleotides agree with TRBD2. Trimming cost V 4 bases and J 1 base; bases outside gene matches: 9. CDR1 and CDR2 (germline): DFQATT, SNEGSKA (reference sequence). The CDR3 runs to 15 residues.

About this clonotype: One end of the junction fails to match germline, which may point to a read error. The chain carries TRBV5-1 and TRBJ2-5; 12 bases agree with TRBD2. The V gene's germline CDR1 is SGHRS and CDR2 YFSETQ. This CDR3 has 16 amino acids. The CDR3: CASSTSGRGPQETQYF. The CDR3 DNA reads as TGTGCCAGCTCGACTAGCGGGAGAGGGCCCCAAGAGACCCAGTACTTC.